The clone carrying this T cell receptor (beta chain) showed up just a few times. In the study's own analysis: Counts of nucleated cells, estimated from reference gene primer amplification, were obtained. Here immunoSEQ multiplex PCR was the method, and the copy in TCRdb shows in-frame clones only, minus some. Clone size and the V and J calls come from that table; the DNA yielded D and trimming. Altogether tens of thousands of clones are present, about 68% being singletons, with the ten largest covering 5% to 6%. The data derive from a study of blood T cell repertoires in COVID-19. Study information: In each case, the material was cDNA or gDNA derived from T cells, B-cell-depleted T cells, or PBMCs.

This CDR3 has 14 amino acids. J gave up 0 bases and V 4 bases, and 3 bases lay outside the gene matches. CDR1 is SQVTM and CDR2 is ANQGSEA in the germline V gene. The sequence was obtained from a man aged 50 or older with active or convalescent COVID-19. The sample taken for sequencing was peripheral blood. This chain uses TRBV29-1 with TRBJ1-3; 7 bases match TRBD1. This CDR3 is CSVASGGSGNTIYF. The CDR3 bases are TGCAGCGTTGCGTCAGGGGGCTCTGGAAACACCATATATTTT.